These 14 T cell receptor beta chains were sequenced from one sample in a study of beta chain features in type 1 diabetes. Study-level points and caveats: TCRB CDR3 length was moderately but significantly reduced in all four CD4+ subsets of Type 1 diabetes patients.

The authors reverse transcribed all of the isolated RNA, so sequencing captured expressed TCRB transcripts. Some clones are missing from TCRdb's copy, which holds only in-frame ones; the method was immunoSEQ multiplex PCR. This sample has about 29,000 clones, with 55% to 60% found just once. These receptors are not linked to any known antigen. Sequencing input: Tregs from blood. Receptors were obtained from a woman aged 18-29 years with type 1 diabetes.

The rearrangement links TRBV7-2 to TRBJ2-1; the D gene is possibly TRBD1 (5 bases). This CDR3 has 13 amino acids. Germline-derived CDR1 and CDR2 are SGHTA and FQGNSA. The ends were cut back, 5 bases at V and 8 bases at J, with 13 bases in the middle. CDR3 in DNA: TGTGCCAGCAGCCCAAACCTAGGGGATGAGCAGTTCTTC. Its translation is CASSPNLGDEQFF.

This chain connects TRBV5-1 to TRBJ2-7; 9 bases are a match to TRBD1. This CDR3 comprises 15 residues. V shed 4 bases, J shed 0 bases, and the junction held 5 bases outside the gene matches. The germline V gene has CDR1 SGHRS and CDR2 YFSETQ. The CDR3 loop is CASSRGTGSSYEQYV. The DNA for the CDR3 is TGCGCCAGCAGCCGCGGGACAGGGAGCTCCTACGAGCAGTACGTC.

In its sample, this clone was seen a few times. Written as DNA, the CDR3 is TGTGCCAGCAGCGCAGGGTACCATGAGCAGTTCTTC. Its translation is CASSAGYHEQFF. V gene TRBV11-2 combines with J gene TRBJ2-1; tentatively, D is TRBD1 (5 bases). The CDR3 has 12 residues. Deletions cut 5 bases from V and 8 bases from J, with 10 bases between. The V gene's germline CDR1 is SGHAT and CDR2 FQNNGV.

CDR3: CASSPQTGGVEKLFF. The CDR3 DNA is TGTGCCAGCAGTCCCCAGACAGGGGGCGTTGAAAAACTGTTTTTT. This chain connects TRBV28 to TRBJ1-4; 10 bases fit TRBD1. The germline gives CDR1 MDHEN, CDR2 SYDVKM. The trim removed 5 bases at V and 7 bases at J, leaving 7 bases unmatched. The CDR3 is made up of 15 amino acids. The full variable domain, with the rest looked up from reference TRBV28 and TRBJ1-4, is DVKVTQSSRYLVKRTGEKVFLECVQDMDHENMFWYRQDPGLGLRLIYFSYDVKMKEKGDIPEGYSVSREKKERFSLILESASTNQTSMYLCASSPQTGGVEKLFFGSGTQLSVL.

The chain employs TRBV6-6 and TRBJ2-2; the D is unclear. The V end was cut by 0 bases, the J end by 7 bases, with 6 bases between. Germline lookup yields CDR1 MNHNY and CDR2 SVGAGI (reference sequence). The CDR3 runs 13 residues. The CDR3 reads CASSYSSGGELFF. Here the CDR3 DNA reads TGTGCCAGCAGTTACTCGTCAGGCGGGGAGCTGTTTTTT.

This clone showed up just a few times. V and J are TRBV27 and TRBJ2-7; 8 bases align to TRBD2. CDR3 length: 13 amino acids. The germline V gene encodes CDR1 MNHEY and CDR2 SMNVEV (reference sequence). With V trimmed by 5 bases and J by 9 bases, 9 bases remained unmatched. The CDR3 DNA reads TGTGCCAGCAGTACTACTAGCGGCTTGGCGCAGTACTTC. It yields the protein CASSTTSGLAQYF.

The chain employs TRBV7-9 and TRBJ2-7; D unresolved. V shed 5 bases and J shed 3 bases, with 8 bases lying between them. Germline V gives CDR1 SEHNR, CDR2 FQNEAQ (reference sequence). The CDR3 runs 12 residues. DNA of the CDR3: TGTGCCAGCAGCGTAAACAGCTACGAGCAGTACTTC. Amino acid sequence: CASSVNSYEQYF.

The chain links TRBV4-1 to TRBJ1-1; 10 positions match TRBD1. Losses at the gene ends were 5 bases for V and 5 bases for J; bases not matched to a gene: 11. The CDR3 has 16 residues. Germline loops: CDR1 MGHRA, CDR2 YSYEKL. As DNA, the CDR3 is TGCGCCAGCAGCGGGGGACAGGGGATAGTGCAGACTGAAGCTTTCTTT. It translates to CASSGGQGIVQTEAFF.

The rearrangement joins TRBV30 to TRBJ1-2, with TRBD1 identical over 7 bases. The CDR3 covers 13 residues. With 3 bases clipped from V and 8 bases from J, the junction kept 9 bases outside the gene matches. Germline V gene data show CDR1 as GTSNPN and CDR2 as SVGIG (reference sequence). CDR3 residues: CAWSLTGRNGYTF. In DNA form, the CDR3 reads TGTGCCTGGAGCCTGACAGGGCGGAACGGCTACACCTTC.

CDR3 nucleotide sequence: TGTGCCAGCACCCTTACGCGGGATACGCAGTATTTT. This gives the protein CASTLTRDTQYF. The rearrangement links TRBV2 to TRBJ2-3; D gene ambiguous. This CDR3 region has 12 residues. Germline V gene lookup returns CDR1 SNHLY and CDR2 FYNNEI. Trimming left V 7 bases short and J 6 bases short, with 11 bases between.

CDR3 DNA: TGTGCCAGCAGGGATCCGGGAGTCTCCAAAAACATTCAGTACTTC. Its translation is CASRDPGVSKNIQYF. The chain has TRBV11-2 and TRBJ2-4; D is perhaps TRBD2 (6 bases). Deletions cut 6 bases from V and 2 bases from J, with 14 bases between. Germline CDR1 is SGHAT and CDR2 is FQNNGV. CDR3 length equals 15 residues.

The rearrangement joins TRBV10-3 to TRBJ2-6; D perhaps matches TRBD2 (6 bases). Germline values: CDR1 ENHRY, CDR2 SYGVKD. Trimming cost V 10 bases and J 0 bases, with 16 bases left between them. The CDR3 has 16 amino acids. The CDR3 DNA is TGTGCCAGCACGCATTACGGGGGCTCTGGGGCCAACGTCCTGACTTTC. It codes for CASTHYGGSGANVLTF.

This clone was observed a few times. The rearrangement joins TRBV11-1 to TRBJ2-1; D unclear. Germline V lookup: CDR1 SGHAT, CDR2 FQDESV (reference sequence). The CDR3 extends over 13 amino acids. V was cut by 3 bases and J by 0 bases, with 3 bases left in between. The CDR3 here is CASSFGSYNEQFF. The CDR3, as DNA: TGTGCCAGCAGCTTCGGCTCCTACAATGAGCAGTTCTTC.

CDR3 protein: CASSLRQGTEAFF. The DNA of the CDR3 is TGTGCCAGCAGCCTACGTCAGGGGACTGAAGCTTTCTTT. The gene calls are TRBV7-8 and TRBJ1-1, with D possibly being TRBD1 (6 bases). Trimming removed 5 bases at V and 5 bases at J, with 12 bases between. Germline-derived CDR1 and CDR2 are SGHVS and FQNEAQ. This CDR3 spans 13 amino acids. The full variable domain, with the rest looked up from reference TRBV7-8 and TRBJ1-1, is GAGVSQSPRYKVAKRGQDVALRCDPISGHVSLFWYQQALGQGPEFLTYFQNEAQLDKSGLPSDRFFAERPEGSVSTLKIQRTQQEDSAVYLCASSLRQGTEAFFGQGTRLTVV.